Below, 19 T cell receptor beta chains from the same sample are listed, as sequenced in a study of molecular identifiers for immune sequencing clone quantification. TCRdb called the PCR reads again in MiXCR, with one record for every CDR3 protein. The sample consists of under 350,000 distinct CDR3 sequences, 24% of them appearing once. Sequencing input: naive CD8+ T cells from blood, with Jurkat cell RNA spiked in. The subset: FACS-sorted CD8+CD4-CCR7+CD45RA+ naive T cells. These TCRs come from a human donor in good health. Some libraries in this study had Jurkat cell RNA spiked in.

This chain joins TRBV3-1 and TRBJ2-5, with 13 bases aligning to TRBD2. The CDR3 covers 17 residues. V gave up 0 bases and J gave up 4 bases; unmatched junction bases: 5. Germline-derived CDR1 and CDR2 are LGHDT and YNNKEL (reference sequence). CDR3 residues: CASSQDIGLAGVETQYF. The CDR3 region has the DNA TGTGCCAGCAGCCAAGACATAGGACTAGCGGGAGTAGAGACCCAGTACTTC.

The J gene is TRBJ2-2, the V gene TRBV13; D ambiguous. CDR1 and CDR2 from the germline V gene are PRHDT and FYEKMQ (reference sequence). CDR3 length: 13 amino acids. Trimming stripped 1 base from V and 6 bases from J, with 6 bases between. CDR3 coding DNA: TGTGCCAGCAGCTTAGAACTCTCCGGGGAGCTGTTTTTT. It specifies CASSLELSGELFF.

This clonotype has only a few counts. The chain uses TRBV7-2 and TRBJ2-5; no firm D call. The length of the CDR3 is 13 residues. Trimming removed 5 bases at V and 3 bases at J, with 10 bases between. The germline V gene has CDR1 SGHTA and CDR2 FQGNSA. The DNA for the CDR3 is TGTGCCAGCAGCGGGCCATTGGAAGAGACCCAGTACTTC. Translating it yields CASSGPLEETQYF.

This chain joins TRBV20-1 and TRBJ2-3; TRBD1 is a possible D gene (6 bases). Germline CDR1 is DFQATT and CDR2 is SNEGSKA (reference sequence). The CDR3 is 16 residues long. Trimming pared 0 bases from V and 4 bases from J, leaving 17 bases between. The CDR3 bases are TGCAGTGCTAGAGAATGGCTACAGGGTAGGTCAGATACGCAGTATTTT. Translating gives CSAREWLQGRSDTQYF.

This clonotype was counted many times. This chain uses TRBV16 with TRBJ1-2; 7 bases line up with TRBD1. The ends lost 1 base at V and 10 bases at J; junction bases unmatched: 3. Germline loops: CDR1 KGHSY, CDR2 FQNENV. This CDR3 has 12 residues. The CDR3 nucleotides are TGTGCCAGCAGCCAATGGGGACAGTTCTACACCTTC. Translation gives CASSQWGQFYTF.

This chain connects TRBV7-6 to TRBJ1-1; 8 bases align to TRBD1. The V gene end was trimmed by 3 bases and the J gene end by 3 bases; junction bases not matched to a gene: 9. This CDR3 is 16 amino acids long. Germline assignment: CDR1 SGHVS and CDR2 FNYEAQ. The CDR3 nucleotides are TGTGCCAGCAGCTTTGGACAGGGTCCGGCCGACACTGAAGCTTTCTTT. Translating gives CASSFGQGPADTEAFF.

A word on this clonotype: The conserved phenylalanine or tryptophan normally closing the CDR3 is absent here, so this likely arose from a read error. The DNA is omitted, as the CDR3 cannot be located on it reliably, and the CDR3 follows TCRdb's listing. The genes are TRBV25-1 and TRBJ1-1. Germline V gene lookup returns CDR1 MGHDK and CDR2 SYGVNS. 11 amino acids form the CDR3, both terminal residues included. The CDR3 loop reads CASSVYTEAIY.

This chain uses TRBV6-5 with TRBJ2-3; D is possibly TRBD1 or TRBD2 (5 bases each). V was trimmed by 6 bases and J by 6 bases, leaving 13 bases between them. CDR3 length: 13 amino acids. Germline lookup yields CDR1 MNHEY and CDR2 SVGAGI. The CDR3 sequence: CASSLGRRDTQYF. The CDR3 region has the DNA TGTGCCAGCAGCCTGGGACGGAGGGATACGCAGTATTTT.

Of note for this clonotype: The CDR3 ends on some other residue instead of the conserved phenylalanine or tryptophan, so this is likely a read error. The rearrangement uses TRBV7-6 and TRBJ2-3; possible D gene TRBD2, 5 bases. V dropped 4 bases and J dropped 1 base, with 12 bases sitting between them. From germline, CDR1 is SGHVS and CDR2 FNYEAQ. The CDR3 runs 15 residues. As DNA, the CDR3 is TGTGCCAGCAGCTCACAAGCGGAGCGCACAGATACGCAGTATTCT. Translating it yields CASSSQAERTDTQYS.

This clonotype was counted many times. The V gene is TRBV5-6, the J gene TRBJ1-1; D might be TRBD1 (5 bases). Germline lookup yields CDR1 SGHDT and CDR2 YYEEEE. The CDR3 is 13 amino acids. Trimming pared 6 bases from V and 7 bases from J, leaving 16 bases between. This CDR3 is CASTGDSKVEAFF. CDR3 DNA sequence: TGTGCCAGCACCGGGGACTCCAAGGTTGAAGCTTTCTTT.

This clonotype came up a few times. The chain combines TRBV4-3 with TRBJ2-1; possible D gene TRBD2, 7 bases. The germline V and J ends were trimmed by 3 bases and 9 bases, with 18 bases remaining between them. From germline, CDR1 is LGHNA and CDR2 YSLEER. The CDR3 totals 15 residues. CDR3 nucleotides: TGCGCCAGCAGCCACGCTAGGGGGAGGGACTTTGAGCAGTTCTTC. Translation gives CASSHARGRDFEQFF.

The chain recombines TRBV7-9 with TRBJ2-7; 9 bases match TRBD1. This CDR3 is built from 15 residues. Per the germline V gene, CDR1 is SEHNR and CDR2 is FQNEAQ (reference sequence). Germline trimming cut 2 bases from V and 6 bases from J; bases unmatched to any gene: 8. The CDR3 reads CASSLKVGQGAEQYF. CDR3 sequence (DNA): TGTGCCAGCAGCTTAAAGGTGGGACAGGGAGCCGAGCAGTACTTC.

For this clonotype: A much larger clone is a single base away; this may be a read error. The genes are TRBV5-3 and TRBJ1-1; possibly TRBD1 for D (5 bases). TRBV5-3 is sorted into the ORF group, with uncertain function. There are 11 residues in the CDR3. The CDR3, as DNA: TGTGCCAGCACTCAGGGACTGGAAGCTTCCTTT. Translated: CASTQGLEASF.

As to this clonotype: An end of the junction differs from the germline gene, which may be a read error. The CDR3 sequence is CASSVEAGMGNTEASF. CDR3 coding DNA: TGTGCCAGCAGCGTAGAGGCGGGAATGGGGAACACTGAAGCTTCCTTT. This chain links TRBV9 with TRBJ1-1; unclear D gene. There are 16 residues in the CDR3. The germline gives CDR1 SGDLS, CDR2 YYNGEE.

This clonotype was detected many times. The CDR3 region has the DNA TGTGCCAGCAGTTACTCCCCTGAGTGGCAGGGGGCTTACGAGCAGTACTTC. Its translation is CASSYSPEWQGAYEQYF. V and J are TRBV6-5 and TRBJ2-7, with 8 nucleotides matching TRBD1. The CDR3 is 17 residues long. Germline V gene lookup returns CDR1 MNHEY and CDR2 SVGAGI. Germline trimming cut 0 bases from V and 4 bases from J; bases unmatched to any gene: 11.

This chain connects TRBV6-2 or TRBV6-3 to TRBJ2-7, with TRBD1 as a possible D gene (6 bases). CDR1 and CDR2 from the germline V gene are MNHEY and SVGEGT. V was shortened by 7 bases and J by 1 base, with 11 bases between the two germline ends. The CDR3 has 13 amino acids. CDR3 residues: CASKQGLSYEQYF. The CDR3 bases are TGTGCCAGCAAACAGGGATTATCCTACGAGCAGTACTTC.

This clonotype was observed a handful of times. This chain connects TRBV5-6 to TRBJ2-5; D is perhaps TRBD1 (6 bases). The V and J ends lost 5 bases and 0 bases respectively, with 14 bases between them. Germline lookup yields CDR1 SGHDT and CDR2 YYEEEE. CDR3 length: 15 amino acids. The CDR3, as DNA: TGTGCCAGCAGAGTACAGGGCCGAAACCAAGAGACCCAGTACTTC. As protein: CASRVQGRNQETQYF.

There are many counts of this clonotype. The chain has TRBV14 and TRBJ2-3, with no clear D. This CDR3 contains 17 residues. V was pared by 2 bases and J by 1 base, with 16 bases between. CDR1 is SGHDN, CDR2 FVKESK, per germline. The CDR3 DNA sequence: TGTGCCAGCAGCCAAAAGGTCCCGGAGCCGGGCACAGATACGCAGTATTTT. Protein product: CASSQKVPEPGTDTQYF.

This clonotype has ten or more counts. The V gene is TRBV19, the J gene TRBJ2-2; D unclear. V was trimmed by 2 bases and J by 5 bases, leaving 6 bases between them. Germline V gene data show CDR1 as LNHDA and CDR2 as SQIVND (reference sequence). CDR3 length: 13 amino acids. The CDR3 here is CASSILETGELFF. In DNA form, the CDR3 reads TGTGCCAGTAGTATACTAGAAACCGGGGAGCTGTTTTTT.